The T cell receptor (beta chain) under discussion was sequenced for a study of blood T cell repertoires in COVID-19. Profiled with immunoSEQ multiplex PCR; TCRdb holds only in-frame clones, not every one. The repertoire holds just under 250,000 clones, with around 89% as singletons. Participants were aged about 18 to 90 years, lived in roughly 23 US areas, and enrolled virtually. CDR3 size: 17 residues. The germline V gene has CDR1 MNHEY and CDR2 SMNVEV (reference sequence). With V trimmed by 2 bases and J by 0 bases, 7 bases remained unmatched. The TCR sequence derives from a woman in her thirties who had recovered from COVID-19. Sequencing was performed on PBMCs or T cells enriched from blood (not recorded which). The V call is TRBV27, the J call TRBJ1-1; 9 bases map to TRBD1. CDR3 in DNA: TGTGCCAGCAGTTTAAAGGTACAGGGGGCTTTGAACACTGAAGCTTTCTTT. Its protein is CASSLKVQGALNTEAFF.